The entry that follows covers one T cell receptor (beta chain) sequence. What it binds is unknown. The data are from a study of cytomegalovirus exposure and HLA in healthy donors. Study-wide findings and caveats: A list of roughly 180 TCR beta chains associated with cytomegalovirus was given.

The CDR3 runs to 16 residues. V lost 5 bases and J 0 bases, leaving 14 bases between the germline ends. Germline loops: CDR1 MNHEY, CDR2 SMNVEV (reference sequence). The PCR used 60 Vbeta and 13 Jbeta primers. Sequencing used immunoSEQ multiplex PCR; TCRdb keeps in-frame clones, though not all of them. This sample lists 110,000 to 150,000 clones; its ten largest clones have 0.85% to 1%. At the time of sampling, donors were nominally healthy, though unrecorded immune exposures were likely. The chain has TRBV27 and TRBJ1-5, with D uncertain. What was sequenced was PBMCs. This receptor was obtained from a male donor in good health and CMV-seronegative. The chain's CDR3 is CASSLVEPYSNQPQHF. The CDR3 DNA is TGTGCCAGCAGTCTAGTTGAACCGTATAGCAATCAGCCCCAGCATTTT.